What follows are 25 T cell receptor beta chains derived from one specimen sequenced in a study of blood T cells in healthy people across ages. With a J-beta primer mix and a sample-barcoded 5' primer, a second PCR ran about 7 to 12 cycles. In TCRdb, the 5' RACE reads were re-called with MiXCR into one record per CDR3 protein. Here the sample spans around 1,000,000 distinct CDR3 sequences, more than 30% being singletons. Sequencing was performed on blood. Receptors originate from a man younger than 30 in good health.

The V gene is TRBV6-2 or TRBV6-3, the J gene TRBJ2-5, with D unresolved. The J call may not be correct, given that the DNA end is closer to TRBJ2-7. Germline lookup yields CDR1 MNHEY and CDR2 SVGEGT. The CDR3 totals 14 residues. In nucleotides, the CDR3 is TGTGCCAGCAGCATCGGCGGCCGTGGCTACGAGCAGTACTTC. The encoded protein is CASSIGGRGYEQYF.

J is TRBJ1-1 and V is TRBV10-3; D is undetermined. CDR1 is ENHRY, CDR2 SYGVKD, per germline. This CDR3 is 11 amino acids long. V dropped 3 bases and J dropped 7 bases, with 6 bases sitting between them. CDR3 in DNA: TGTGCCATCAGTGACTCGGTTGAAGCTTTCTTT. This codes for CAISDSVEAFF.

This chain links TRBV7-8 with TRBJ1-2; the D is unclear. CDR1 is SGHVS and CDR2 is FQNEAQ in the germline V gene. Trimming cost V 5 bases and J 2 bases, with 18 bases left between them. The CDR3 runs to 16 residues. The CDR3 protein is CASSLRVREGNYGYTF. The DNA for the CDR3 is TGTGCCAGCAGCCTTAGGGTACGTGAGGGAAACTATGGCTACACCTTC. The full variable domain, with the rest looked up from reference TRBV7-8 and TRBJ1-2, is GAGVSQSPRYKVAKRGQDVALRCDPISGHVSLFWYQQALGQGPEFLTYFQNEAQLDKSGLPSDRFFAERPEGSVSTLKIQRTQQEDSAVYLCASSLRVREGNYGYTFGSGTRLTVV.

The genes are TRBV12-3 or TRBV12-4 and TRBJ2-1; 9 nucleotides align to TRBD1. The CDR3 consists of 17 residues. V lost 6 bases and J lost 8; bases outside the gene matches: 17. CDR3 residues: CASRRTVHRGRVDEQFF. The CDR3 DNA follows: TGTGCCAGCAGGAGAACCGTACACAGGGGGCGCGTAGATGAGCAGTTCTTC.

This clonotype was seen at least ten times. The rearrangement links TRBV7-3 to TRBJ2-1; D gene ambiguous. Between the trimmed V and J ends, which lost 2 bases and 5 bases, there was a span of 7 bases. This CDR3 contains 13 residues. From germline, CDR1 is SGHTA and CDR2 FQGTGA. CDR3 in DNA: TGTGCCAGCAGCTTACTAGGGAACAATGAGCAGTTCTTC. This translates into CASSLLGNNEQFF.

Note on this clonotype: A much larger clone differs by one base, so this may be a read error. The chain carries TRBV10-3 and TRBJ2-1, with D maybe TRBD1 (7 bases). CDR3 length: 16 amino acids. Per the germline V gene, CDR1 is ENHRY and CDR2 is SYGVKD. This chain's CDR3 is CAIGGETGDSYNGQFF. The CDR3 DNA follows: TGTGCCATCGGGGGTGAAACAGGGGACTCCTACAATGGGCAGTTCTTC.

This clonotype showed up just once. V and J are TRBV27 and TRBJ1-1; 10 nucleotides align to TRBD1. CDR1 and CDR2 from the germline V gene are MNHEY and SMNVEV (reference sequence). Unmatched junction bases numbered 7, after V lost 5 bases and J lost 1 base. This CDR3 is 16 amino acids long. CDR3 protein: CASSQGQGRWNTEAFF. The CDR3 DNA follows: TGTGCCAGCAGTCAGGGACAGGGGAGATGGAACACTGAAGCTTTCTTT.

This clonotype has only a few counts. The J gene is TRBJ1-5, the V gene TRBV6-6, with D perhaps TRBD1 (5 bases). The CDR3 extends over 14 amino acids. V was shortened by 7 bases and J by 6 bases, with 16 bases between the two germline ends. From germline, CDR1 is MNHNY and CDR2 SVGAGI (reference sequence). CDR3 DNA: TGTGCCAGCACCGCCCTTGGGGGATCTCAGCCCCAGCATTTT. It yields the protein CASTALGGSQPQHF.

This rearrangement joins TRBV27 to TRBJ1-6; D is unresolved. CDR1 is MNHEY and CDR2 is SMNVEV in the germline V gene (reference sequence). This CDR3 is built from 14 residues. Trimming took off 2 bases at V and 7 bases at J, with 9 bases between the two ends. CDR3 bases: TGTGCCAGCAGTTTAGGGCGGGCAAATTCACCCCTCCACTTT. This translates into CASSLGRANSPLHF.

This clonotype was seen only a few times. J is TRBJ2-1 and V is TRBV5-1; weak D call: TRBD1 (6 bases). Trimming removed 3 bases from V and 6 bases from J, with 10 bases in between. The CDR3 loop spans 13 amino acids. Germline V CDR1 and CDR2: SGHRS, YFSETQ. Here the CDR3 reads CASSWLQGNEQFF. CDR3 in DNA: TGCGCCAGCAGCTGGTTACAGGGCAATGAGCAGTTCTTC.

This chain uses TRBV7-2 with TRBJ2-7, with D perhaps matching TRBD1 (6 bases). CDR1 and CDR2 from the germline V gene are SGHTA and FQGNSA. The CDR3 consists of 13 residues. The V end was cut by 6 bases, the J end by 7 bases, with 16 bases between. CDR3 protein: CASRKTGSREQYF. Written as DNA, the CDR3 is TGTGCCAGCAGGAAGACAGGTTCAAGAGAGCAGTACTTC.

This clonotype was found a few times. CDR3 sequence: CASSLGTGHNYGYTF. The CDR3 DNA sequence: TGTGCCAGCAGTTTAGGGACAGGGCATAACTATGGCTACACCTTC. The chain carries TRBV12-3 or TRBV12-4 and TRBJ1-2, with TRBD1 identical over 8 bases. Germline trimming cut 1 base from V and 1 base from J; bases unmatched to any gene: 2. This CDR3 region has 15 residues.

V is TRBV5-5 and J is TRBJ1-4, with 9 positions matching TRBD1. The CDR3 spans 15 residues. Losses at the gene ends were 6 bases for V and 6 bases for J; bases not matched to a gene: 9. Germline V lookup: CDR1 SGHKS, CDR2 YYEKEE (reference sequence). CDR3 region: CASISTGTGYEKLFF. The CDR3, as DNA: TGTGCCAGCATTTCCACCGGGACAGGGTATGAAAAACTGTTTTTT.

The chain is built from TRBV2 and TRBJ2-3; D is unresolved. This CDR3 is 12 amino acids long. CDR1 and CDR2 from the germline V gene are SNHLY and FYNNEI. Trimming removed 0 bases at V and 6 bases at J, with 4 bases between. The CDR3 sequence is CASSEAGDTQYF. The CDR3 DNA reads as TGTGCCAGCAGTGAAGCTGGGGATACGCAGTATTTT.

This clonotype was detected only a few times. The chain carries TRBV10-3 and TRBJ2-3, with D possibly matching TRBD1 (5 bases). The V end was cut by 2 bases, the J end by 7 bases, with 10 bases between. Germline V gene data show CDR1 as ENHRY and CDR2 as SYGVKD. The CDR3 runs to 13 residues. CDR3 region: CAISEQGANTQYF. CDR3 in DNA: TGTGCCATCAGTGAGCAAGGGGCCAATACGCAGTATTTT.

Notes on this clonotype: This sequence is one base from a far larger clone and is likely a read error. This chain joins TRBV12-3 or TRBV12-4 and TRBJ2-7; D call uncertain. The CDR3 covers 11 residues. CDR3 DNA: TGTGCCAGCAGTTTAGCCTACGAGCAGTGCTTC. Translation: CASSLAYEQCF.

The chain carries TRBV12-3 or TRBV12-4 and TRBJ1-5; maybe TRBD1 (5 bases). V lost 7 bases and J lost 2, with 15 bases in between. The CDR3 is 15 amino acids. The chain's CDR3 is CASTHGGEGNQPQHF. CDR3 DNA: TGTGCCAGCACCCACGGGGGGGAAGGCAATCAGCCCCAGCATTTT.

The V and J genes are TRBV25-1 and TRBJ2-3; TRBD1 is a possible D gene (5 bases). The germline V and J ends were trimmed by 2 bases and 1 base, with 10 bases remaining between them. The CDR3 consists of 15 residues. Per the germline V gene, CDR1 is MGHDK and CDR2 is SYGVNS. The CDR3 here is CASSEGAGGTDTQYF. CDR3 in DNA: TGTGCCAGCAGTGAAGGGGCAGGTGGCACAGATACGCAGTATTTT. Full variable domain (missing parts from reference TRBV25-1 and TRBJ2-3): EADIYQTPRYLVIGTGKKITLECSQTMGHDKMYWYQQDPGMELHLIHYSYGVNSTEKGDLSSESTVSRIRTEHFPLTLESARPSHTSQYLCASSEGAGGTDTQYFGPGTRLTVL.

This clonotype came up a few times. The chain couples TRBV9 to TRBJ1-5; tentative D call: TRBD1 (5 bases). Germline V gene data show CDR1 as SGDLS and CDR2 as YYNGEE. This CDR3 region has 14 residues. Trimming took off 7 bases at V and 4 bases at J, with 15 bases between the two ends. The CDR3 DNA follows: TGTGCCAGCGGGCGAGGGACGGAGAATCAGCCCCAGCATTTT. This encodes CASGRGTENQPQHF.

The chain employs TRBV5-1 and TRBJ2-3, with 8 bases matching TRBD2. The CDR3 consists of 16 residues. V was pared by 4 bases and J by 4 bases, with 11 bases of the junction left unmatched. CDR1 and CDR2 (germline): SGHRS, YFSETQ. The CDR3 region is CASSVISGGGADTQYF. CDR3 DNA: TGCGCCAGCAGCGTGATCAGCGGGGGAGGGGCAGATACGCAGTATTTT. The whole variable domain, filled in from reference TRBV5-1 and TRBJ2-3, reads KAGVTQTPRYLIKTRGQQVTLSCSPISGHRSVSWYQQTPGQGLQFLFEYFSETQRNKGNFPGRFSGRQFSNSRSEMNVSTLELGDSALYLCASSVISGGGADTQYFGPGTRLTVL.

V gene TRBV4-3 combines with J gene TRBJ2-3; a possible D gene is TRBD1 (5 bases). The CDR3 loop spans 13 amino acids. V dropped 2 bases and J dropped 6 bases, with 9 bases sitting between them. Germline V gives CDR1 LGHNA, CDR2 YSLEER. CDR3 sequence reads: CASSQTGPDTQYF. The CDR3 nucleotides read TGCGCCAGCAGCCAAACAGGACCCGATACGCAGTATTTT.

This clonotype was found a few times. The chain uses TRBV7-2 and TRBJ1-4; a weak D match, TRBD1 (5 bases). Trimming stripped 5 bases from V and 3 bases from J, with 13 bases between. Germline-derived CDR1 and CDR2 are SGHTA and FQGNSA. The length of the CDR3 is 15 residues. CDR3 bases: TGTGCCAGCAGCCCCTCTCAGGGTCCTAATGAAAAACTGTTTTTT. Its translation is CASSPSQGPNEKLFF.

This clonotype was counted between two and nine times. This sequence joins TRBV7-2 and TRBJ1-1; D remains unclear. Germline-derived CDR1 and CDR2 are SGHTA and FQGNSA. The CDR3 totals 14 residues. Trimming stripped 2 bases from V and 4 bases from J, with 11 bases between. Here the CDR3 DNA reads TGTGCCAGCAGCTTACCCGGGGTCGGCACTGAAGCTTTCTTT. It is translated as CASSLPGVGTEAFF.

This rearrangement joins TRBV4-1 to TRBJ1-2, with D perhaps TRBD1 (6 bases). V was trimmed by 4 bases and J by 12 bases, leaving 21 bases between them. The CDR3 runs to 14 residues. The germline CDR1 and CDR2 sequences are MGHRA and YSYEKL. The CDR3 protein is CASSPPRGATPNTF. Written as DNA, the CDR3 is TGCGCCAGCAGCCCCCCCCGGGGGGCAACGCCCAACACCTTC.

This clonotype has at least ten counts. The chain uses TRBV20-1 and TRBJ1-2; TRBD1 might be the D (5 bases). The CDR3 has 12 residues. CDR1 and CDR2 from the germline V gene are DFQATT and SNEGSKA (reference sequence). V lost 3 bases and J lost 4, with 9 bases in between. This CDR3 reads CSARWQGYGYTF. As DNA, the CDR3 is TGCAGTGCTAGGTGGCAGGGCTATGGCTACACCTTC.